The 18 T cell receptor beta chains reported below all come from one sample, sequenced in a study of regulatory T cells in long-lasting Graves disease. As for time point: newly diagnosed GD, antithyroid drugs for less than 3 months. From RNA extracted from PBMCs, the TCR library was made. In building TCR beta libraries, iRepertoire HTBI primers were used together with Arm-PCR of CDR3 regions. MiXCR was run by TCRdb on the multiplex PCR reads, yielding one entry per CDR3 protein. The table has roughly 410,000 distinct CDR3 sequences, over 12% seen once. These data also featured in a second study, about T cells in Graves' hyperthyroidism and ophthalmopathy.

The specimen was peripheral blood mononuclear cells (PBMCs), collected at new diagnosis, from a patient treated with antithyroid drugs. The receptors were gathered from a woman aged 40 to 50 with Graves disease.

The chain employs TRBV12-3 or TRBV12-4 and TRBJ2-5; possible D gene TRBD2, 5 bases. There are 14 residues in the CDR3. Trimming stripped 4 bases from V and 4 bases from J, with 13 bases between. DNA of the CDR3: TGTGCCAGCAGTTCCGGACCAGGAGGAGAGACCCAGTACTTC. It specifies CASSSGPGGETQYF.

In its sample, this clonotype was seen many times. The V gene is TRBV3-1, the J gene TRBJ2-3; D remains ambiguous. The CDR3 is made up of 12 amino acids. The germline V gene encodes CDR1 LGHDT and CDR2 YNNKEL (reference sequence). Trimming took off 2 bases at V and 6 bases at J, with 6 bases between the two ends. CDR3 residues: CASSQTEDTQYF. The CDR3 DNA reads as TGTGCCAGCAGCCAAACGGAGGATACGCAGTATTTT.

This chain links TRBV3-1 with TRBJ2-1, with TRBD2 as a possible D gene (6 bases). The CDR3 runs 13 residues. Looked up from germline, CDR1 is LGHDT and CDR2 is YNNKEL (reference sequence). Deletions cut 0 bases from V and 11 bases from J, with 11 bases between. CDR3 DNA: TGTGCCAGCAGCCAAGATAGAGGCGGGAAGCAGTTCTTC. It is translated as CASSQDRGGKQFF.

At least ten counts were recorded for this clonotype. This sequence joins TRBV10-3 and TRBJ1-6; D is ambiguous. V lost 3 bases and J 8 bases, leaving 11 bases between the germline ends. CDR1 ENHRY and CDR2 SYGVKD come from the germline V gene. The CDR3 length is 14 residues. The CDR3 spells CAISERRVDSPLHF. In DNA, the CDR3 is TGTGCCATCAGTGAACGGCGAGTGGATTCACCCCTCCACTTT.

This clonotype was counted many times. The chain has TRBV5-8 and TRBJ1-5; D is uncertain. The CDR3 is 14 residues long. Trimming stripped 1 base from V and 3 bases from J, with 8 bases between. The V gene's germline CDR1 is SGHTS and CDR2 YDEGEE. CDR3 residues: CASSLLSNNQPQHF. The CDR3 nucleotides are TGTGCCAGCAGCTTGCTGAGTAACAATCAGCCCCAGCATTTT.

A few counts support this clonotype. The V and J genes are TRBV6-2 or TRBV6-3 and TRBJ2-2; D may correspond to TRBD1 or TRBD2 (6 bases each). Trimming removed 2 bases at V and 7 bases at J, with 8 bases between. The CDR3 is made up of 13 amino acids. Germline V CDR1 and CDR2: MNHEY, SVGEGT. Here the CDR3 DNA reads TGTGCCAGCAGTTACAGGGGGGACGGGGAGCTGTTTTTT. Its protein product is CASSYRGDGELFF.

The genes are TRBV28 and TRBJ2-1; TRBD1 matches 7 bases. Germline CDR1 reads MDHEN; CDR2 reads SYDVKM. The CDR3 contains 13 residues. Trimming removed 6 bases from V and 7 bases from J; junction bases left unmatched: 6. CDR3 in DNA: TGTGCCAGCAGAAAGACAGGGCGAAATGAGCAGTTCTTC. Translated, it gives CASRKTGRNEQFF.

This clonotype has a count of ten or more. The CDR3 here is CASSSTGGEEVNTEAFF. The DNA for the CDR3 is TGTGCCAGCAGCTCGACAGGGGGCGAGGAAGTGAACACTGAAGCTTTCTTT. The chain combines TRBV7-8 with TRBJ1-1; 10 bases agree with TRBD1. J gave up 0 bases and V 4 bases, and 8 bases lay outside the gene matches. The CDR3 consists of 17 residues. Germline CDR1 and CDR2: SGHVS and FQNEAQ.

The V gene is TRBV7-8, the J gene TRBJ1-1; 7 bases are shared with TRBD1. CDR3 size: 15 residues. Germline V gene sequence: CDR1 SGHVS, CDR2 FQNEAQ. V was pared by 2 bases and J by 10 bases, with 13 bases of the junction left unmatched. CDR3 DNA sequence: TGTGCCAGCAGCTTACACCGGACAGGTGCCCCCGGAGCTTTCTTT. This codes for CASSLHRTGAPGAFF.

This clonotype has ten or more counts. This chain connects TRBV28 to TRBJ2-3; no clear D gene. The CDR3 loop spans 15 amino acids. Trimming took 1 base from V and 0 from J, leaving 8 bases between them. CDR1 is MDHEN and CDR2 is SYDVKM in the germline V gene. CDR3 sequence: CASSLSDTSTDTQYF. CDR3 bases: TGTGCCAGCAGTTTATCAGACACTAGCACAGATACGCAGTATTTT.

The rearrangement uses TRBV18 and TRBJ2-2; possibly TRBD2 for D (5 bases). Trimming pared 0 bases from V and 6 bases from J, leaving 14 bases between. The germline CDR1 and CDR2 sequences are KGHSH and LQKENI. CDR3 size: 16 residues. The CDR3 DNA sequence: TGTGCCAGCTCACCACCCTGGTCGGGGAGCCCCGGGGAGCTGTTTTTT. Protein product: CASSPPWSGSPGELFF.

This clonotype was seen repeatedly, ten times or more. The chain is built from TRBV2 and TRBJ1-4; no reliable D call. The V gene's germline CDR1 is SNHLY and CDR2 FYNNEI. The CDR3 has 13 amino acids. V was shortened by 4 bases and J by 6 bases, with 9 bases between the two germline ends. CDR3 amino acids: CASSGGRDEKLFF. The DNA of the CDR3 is TGTGCCAGCAGTGGGGGTCGGGATGAAAAACTGTTTTTT.

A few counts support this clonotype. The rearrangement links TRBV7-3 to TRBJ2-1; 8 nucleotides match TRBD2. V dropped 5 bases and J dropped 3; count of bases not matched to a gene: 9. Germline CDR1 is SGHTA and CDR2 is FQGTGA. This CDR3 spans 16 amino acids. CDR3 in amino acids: CASSPPGLGYYNEQFF. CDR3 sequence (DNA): TGTGCCAGCAGCCCACCGGGACTAGGGTACTACAATGAGCAGTTCTTC.

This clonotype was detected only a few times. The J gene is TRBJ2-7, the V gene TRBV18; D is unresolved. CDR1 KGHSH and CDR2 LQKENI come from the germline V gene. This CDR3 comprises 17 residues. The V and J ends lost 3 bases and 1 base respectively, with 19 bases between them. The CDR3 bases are TGTGCCAGCTCACCGAAACACCTCAACTTAGGGTCCTACGAGCAGTACTTC. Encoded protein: CASSPKHLNLGSYEQYF. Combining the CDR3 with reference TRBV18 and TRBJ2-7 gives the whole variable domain NAGVMQNPRHLVRRRGQEARLRCSPMKGHSHVYWYRQLPEEGLKFMVYLQKENIIDESGMPKERFSAEFPKEGPSILRIQQVVRGDSAAYFCASSPKHLNLGSYEQYFGPGTRLTVT.

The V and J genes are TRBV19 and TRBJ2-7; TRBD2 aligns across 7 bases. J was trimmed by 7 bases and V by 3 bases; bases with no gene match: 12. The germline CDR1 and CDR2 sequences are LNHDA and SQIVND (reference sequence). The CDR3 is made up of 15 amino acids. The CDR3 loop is CASSISGGWIREQYF. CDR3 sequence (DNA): TGTGCCAGTAGTATTTCGGGGGGTTGGATCCGTGAGCAGTACTTC. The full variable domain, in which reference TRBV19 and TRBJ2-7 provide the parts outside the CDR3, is DGGITQSPKYLFRKEGQNVTLSCEQNLNHDAMYWYRQDPGQGLRLIYYSQIVNDFQKGDIAEGYSVSREKKESFPLTVTSAQKNPTAFYLCASSISGGWIREQYFGPGTRLTVT.

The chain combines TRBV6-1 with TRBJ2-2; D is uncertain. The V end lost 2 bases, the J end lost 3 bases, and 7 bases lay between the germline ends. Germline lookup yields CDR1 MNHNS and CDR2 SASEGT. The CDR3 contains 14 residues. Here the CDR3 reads CASSESFYTGELFF. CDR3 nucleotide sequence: TGTGCCAGCAGTGAATCTTTCTACACCGGGGAGCTGTTTTTT.

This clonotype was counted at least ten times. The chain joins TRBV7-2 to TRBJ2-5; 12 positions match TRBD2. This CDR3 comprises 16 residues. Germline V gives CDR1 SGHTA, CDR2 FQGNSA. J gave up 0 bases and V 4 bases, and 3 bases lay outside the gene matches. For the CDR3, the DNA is TGTGCCAGCAGCTCCGGACTAGCGGGGCACCAAGAGACCCAGTACTTC. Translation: CASSSGLAGHQETQYF.

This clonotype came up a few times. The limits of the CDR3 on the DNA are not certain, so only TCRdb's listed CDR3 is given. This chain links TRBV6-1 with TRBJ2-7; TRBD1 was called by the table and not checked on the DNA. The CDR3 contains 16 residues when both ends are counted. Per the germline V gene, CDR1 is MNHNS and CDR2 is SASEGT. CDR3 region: CASSTSTGALWNEQYF.